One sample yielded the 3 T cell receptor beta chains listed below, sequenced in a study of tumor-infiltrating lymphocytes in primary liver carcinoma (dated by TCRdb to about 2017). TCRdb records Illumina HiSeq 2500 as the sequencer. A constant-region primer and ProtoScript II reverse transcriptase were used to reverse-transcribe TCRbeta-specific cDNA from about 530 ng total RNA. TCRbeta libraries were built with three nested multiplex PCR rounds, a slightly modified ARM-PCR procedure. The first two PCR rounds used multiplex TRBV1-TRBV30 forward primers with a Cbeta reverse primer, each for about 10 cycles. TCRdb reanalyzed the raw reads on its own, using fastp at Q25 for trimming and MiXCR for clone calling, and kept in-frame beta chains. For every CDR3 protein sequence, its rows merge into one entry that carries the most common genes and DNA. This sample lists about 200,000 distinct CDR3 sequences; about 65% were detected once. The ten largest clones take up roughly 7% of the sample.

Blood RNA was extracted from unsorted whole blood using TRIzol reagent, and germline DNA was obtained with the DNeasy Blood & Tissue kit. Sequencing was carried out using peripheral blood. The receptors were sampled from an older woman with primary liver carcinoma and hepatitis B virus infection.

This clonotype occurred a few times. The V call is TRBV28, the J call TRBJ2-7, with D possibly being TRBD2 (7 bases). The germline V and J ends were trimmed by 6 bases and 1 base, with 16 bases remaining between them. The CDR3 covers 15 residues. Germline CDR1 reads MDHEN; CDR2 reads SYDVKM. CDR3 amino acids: CASRTGGPLSYEQYF. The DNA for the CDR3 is TGTGCCAGCAGAACCGGGGGGCCCCTATCCTACGAGCAGTACTTC.

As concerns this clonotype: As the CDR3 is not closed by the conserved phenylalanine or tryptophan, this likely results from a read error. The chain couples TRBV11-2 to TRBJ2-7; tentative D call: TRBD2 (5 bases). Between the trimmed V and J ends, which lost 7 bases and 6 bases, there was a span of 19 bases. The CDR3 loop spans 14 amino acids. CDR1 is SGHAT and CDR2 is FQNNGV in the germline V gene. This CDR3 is CASINYVWAGEQYL. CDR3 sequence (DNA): TGTGCCAGCATCAATTACGTATGGGCGGGCGAGCAGTACCTC.

Here the CDR3 reads CANSSPRVRGQFF. CDR3 coding DNA: TGTGCCAATAGCTCACCTCGGGTTAGGGGGCAGTTCTTC. This chain joins TRBV11-3 and TRBJ2-1, with D tentatively TRBD1 (5 bases). The germline V gene has CDR1 SGHNT and CDR2 YENEEA. The ends were cut back, 10 bases at V and 12 bases at J, with 22 bases in the middle. The CDR3 covers 13 residues.